The 23 T cell receptor beta chains presented below share a single source sample, sequenced in a study of somatic mutations in cytotoxic T cells in rheumatoid arthritis. Using immunoSEQ multiplex PCR, the repertoire was profiled, and TCRdb retains in-frame clones only, with some absent. The sample gives roughly 14,000 clones, about 69% of which show up once; 13% to 15% is in the top ten. The sequenced sample was CD8+ T cells sorted from blood. The origin of the receptors is an adult with rheumatoid arthritis.

The chain links TRBV28 to TRBJ2-7; D gene unclear. Germline CDR1 reads MDHEN; CDR2 reads SYDVKM. With 9 bases removed from V and 2 bases from J, the gap between germline ends came to 14 bases. The CDR3 spans 13 residues. The CDR3 is CASKRSGAYEQYF. For the CDR3, the DNA is TGTGCCAGTAAGAGGTCCGGAGCCTACGAGCAGTACTTC.

The chain is built from TRBV12-5 and TRBJ1-1; D is possibly TRBD1 (5 bases). Germline CDR1 LGHNT, CDR2 FRNRAP. This CDR3 has 14 amino acids. V was trimmed by 8 bases and J by 4 bases, leaving 17 bases between them. The chain's CDR3 is CASSLGGLGTEAFF. The CDR3 nucleotides read TGTGCTAGTTCCTTGGGGGGGTTGGGCACTGAAGCTTTCTTT. Full variable domain (missing parts from reference TRBV12-5 and TRBJ1-1): DARVTQTPRHKVTEMGQEVTMRCQPILGHNTVFWYRQTMMQGLELLAYFRNRAPLDDSGMPKDRFSAEMPDATLATLKIQPSEPRDSAVYFCASSLGGLGTEAFFGQGTRLTVV.

The chain links TRBV27 to TRBJ2-1, with a weak D call TRBD1 (6 bases). The CDR3 consists of 16 residues. Germline CDR1 MNHEY, CDR2 SMNVEV (reference sequence). V lost 3 bases, J lost 4 bases, and 16 bases lay in between. CDR3 protein: CASSLLTGFLYNEQFF. CDR3 nucleotides: TGTGCCAGCAGTTTGCTGACAGGTTTCCTTTACAATGAGCAGTTCTTC.

The chain employs TRBV5-5 and TRBJ1-6; tentative D call: TRBD1 (5 bases). The CDR3 covers 15 residues. V dropped 3 bases and J dropped 9 bases, with 16 bases sitting between them. Germline V gives CDR1 SGHKS, CDR2 YYEKEE (reference sequence). CDR3 bases: TGTGCCAGCAGCTCGCCCGGGGGGGTAGTTTCACCCCTCCACTTT. Residues: CASSSPGGVVSPLHF.

The chain has TRBV28 and TRBJ2-1, with TRBD2 matching over 10 bases. This CDR3 region has 17 residues. V gave up 2 bases and J gave up 4 bases; unmatched junction bases: 8. Germline V gene sequence: CDR1 MDHEN, CDR2 SYDVKM. The CDR3 here is CASSLQLAGKLYNEQFF. CDR3 DNA sequence: TGTGCCAGCAGTTTACAACTAGCGGGGAAACTTTACAATGAGCAGTTCTTC.

The chain joins TRBV6-6 to TRBJ2-1; D is unclear. Trimming removed 2 bases at V and 3 bases at J, with 5 bases between. CDR3 length: 13 amino acids. Germline CDR1 reads MNHNY; CDR2 reads SVGAGI (reference sequence). The CDR3 DNA sequence: TGTGCCAGCAGTTACGCCAGCTACAATGAGCAGTTCTTC. Translated, it gives CASSYASYNEQFF.

This rearrangement joins TRBV5-1 to TRBJ2-7, with D tentatively TRBD2 (5 bases). The V gene lost 2 bases and the J gene lost 0 bases, with 9 bases spanning the gap. The CDR3 has 14 amino acids. The germline CDR1 and CDR2 sequences are SGHRS and YFSETQ. The CDR3: CASSLGGTSYEQYF. In DNA form, the CDR3 reads TGCGCCAGCAGCTTAGGAGGCACCTCCTACGAGCAGTACTTC.

V and J are TRBV4-1 and TRBJ2-7; 7 positions agree with TRBD1. This CDR3 comprises 14 residues. The junction had 11 bases not matched to a gene; V was cut back by 6 bases and J by 6 bases. CDR1 is MGHRA and CDR2 is YSYEKL in the germline V gene. CDR3 protein: CASSQYRGYGEQYF. DNA for the CDR3: TGCGCCAGCAGTCAGTACAGGGGATACGGCGAGCAGTACTTC.

The V gene is TRBV10-3, the J gene TRBJ1-1, with 11 bases that match TRBD1. The germline gives CDR1 ENHRY, CDR2 SYGVKD. The CDR3 loop spans 14 amino acids. J lost 3 bases, V lost 11 bases, and 8 bases had no gene match. The CDR3 loop is CAAWTGGLYTEAFF. DNA of the CDR3: TGTGCCGCCTGGACAGGGGGCCTGTACACTGAAGCTTTCTTT.

The rearrangement joins TRBV27 to TRBJ2-7; D uncertain. The CDR3 spans 13 residues. V shed 5 bases and J shed 0 bases, with 8 bases lying between them. Germline CDR1 reads MNHEY; CDR2 reads SMNVEV (reference sequence). The CDR3 protein is CASSHPSSYEQYF. The CDR3 bases are TGTGCCAGCAGTCATCCAAGCTCCTACGAGCAGTACTTC.

J is TRBJ2-7 and V is TRBV7-8; TRBD1 matches 9 bases. The CDR3 covers 16 residues. Germline loops: CDR1 SGHVS, CDR2 FQNEAQ. The V segment lost 4 bases and the J segment 2 bases; nucleotides outside the gene matches: 9. In DNA form, the CDR3 reads TGTGCCAGCAGCTGGACACAGGGGGCGATCCCCTACGAGCAGTACTTC. Its protein product is CASSWTQGAIPYEQYF.

The chain carries TRBV6-6 and TRBJ1-2; D not certain. Trimming left V 5 bases short and J 8 bases short, with 12 bases between. Germline CDR1 reads MNHNY; CDR2 reads SVGAGI (reference sequence). The CDR3 has 12 amino acids. Written as DNA, the CDR3 is TGTGCCAGCAGTAAAAACCTGGGGGGCTACACCTTC. Translated: CASSKNLGGYTF.

The count of this clone is one. This chain joins TRBV18 and TRBJ2-2, with D uncertain. V was shortened by 2 bases and J by 1 base, with 5 bases between the two germline ends. CDR1 and CDR2 from the germline V gene are KGHSH and LQKENI. The CDR3 totals 14 residues. CDR3 protein: CASSPAGNTGELFF. Here the CDR3 DNA reads TGTGCCAGCTCACCAGCAGGGAACACCGGGGAGCTGTTTTTT.

The chain couples TRBV7-9 to TRBJ2-5, with 8 bases lining up with TRBD2. CDR3 length equals 15 residues. Germline CDR1 reads SEHNR; CDR2 reads FQNEAQ (reference sequence). V gave up 4 bases and J gave up 5 bases; unmatched junction bases: 9. CDR3 sequence (DNA): TGTGCCAGCAGCTCGACTTCCGGGAGGGGCGAGACCCAGTACTTC. Protein: CASSSTSGRGETQYF.

CDR3 sequence: CATSRTHIGGTGELFF. The CDR3 DNA sequence: TGTGCCACCAGCAGAACTCACATTGGGGGCACCGGGGAGCTGTTTTTT. The gene calls are TRBV15 and TRBJ2-2; the D call may be TRBD1 or TRBD2 (5 bases each). This CDR3 has 16 amino acids. CDR1 is LNHNV and CDR2 is YYDKDF in the germline V gene (reference sequence). V gave up 2 bases and J gave up 4 bases, with 14 bases separating them.

As for this clone: A junction end diverges from the germline sequence, so it may reflect a read error. CDR3 sequence reads: CASGLPYPGQGPTGELFF. CDR3 bases: TGTGCCAGCGGTTTACCTTACCCGGGACAGGGGCCAACCGGGGAGCTGTTTTTT. The gene calls are TRBV27 and TRBJ2-2, with 10 bases that match TRBD1. There are 18 residues in the CDR3. Per germline, CDR1 MNHEY and CDR2 SMNVEV (reference sequence).

This clone was seen once. This chain connects TRBV12-5 to TRBJ1-1, with D maybe TRBD1 (5 bases). The CDR3 is 13 amino acids. The germline V gene has CDR1 LGHNT and CDR2 FRNRAP. Trimming took 6 bases from V and 1 from J, leaving 9 bases between them. The CDR3 region is CASGQGGNTEAFF. DNA for the CDR3: TGTGCTAGTGGCCAGGGAGGGAACACTGAAGCTTTCTTT.

The chain combines TRBV28 with TRBJ1-3, with a possible D match to TRBD1 (6 bases). The CDR3 contains 14 residues. Germline assignment: CDR1 MDHEN and CDR2 SYDVKM. The V and J ends lost 8 bases and 8 bases respectively, with 19 bases between them. Here the CDR3 reads CASGSTGVRDTIYF. The CDR3 coding sequence is TGTGCCAGCGGGTCGACAGGAGTGCGAGACACCATATATTTT. The full variable domain, its missing parts supplied by reference TRBV28 and TRBJ1-3, is DVKVTQSSRYLVKRTGEKVFLECVQDMDHENMFWYRQDPGLGLRLIYFSYDVKMKEKGDIPEGYSVSREKKERFSLILESASTNQTSMYLCASGSTGVRDTIYFGEGSWLTVV.

The V call is TRBV5-6, the J call TRBJ1-2, with D uncertain. CDR1 is SGHDT, CDR2 YYEEEE, per germline. V lost 2 bases, J lost 0 bases, and 17 bases lay in between. The CDR3 runs 17 residues. CDR3 residues: CASSFPGRGRANYGYTF. CDR3 sequence (DNA): TGTGCCAGCAGCTTCCCTGGGCGAGGACGGGCTAACTATGGCTACACCTTC.

This chain links TRBV29-1 with TRBJ1-1, with D possibly TRBD1 on 5 matching bases. V lost 4 bases to trimming and J lost 5 bases, with 14 bases between them. The CDR3 consists of 13 residues. CDR1 and CDR2 (germline): SQVTM, ANQGSEA. CDR3 residues: CSVAAGIMTEAFF. In nucleotides, the CDR3 is TGCAGCGTTGCAGCAGGGATCATGACTGAAGCTTTCTTT.

V and J are TRBV4-1 and TRBJ2-5; the D gene is possibly TRBD2 (5 bases). The tail of the sequence fits TRBJ2-7 better, so the J call may be wrong. This CDR3 comprises 13 residues. CDR1 and CDR2 from the germline V gene are MGHRA and YSYEKL. The CDR3 DNA sequence: TGCGCCAGCAGCCAAGATTGGGAGTACGAGCAGTACTTC. Translated: CASSQDWEYEQYF.

The chain uses TRBV4-1 and TRBJ1-2; 8 nucleotides match TRBD1. With 0 bases clipped from V and 6 bases from J, the junction kept 6 bases outside the gene matches. The CDR3 extends over 15 amino acids. CDR1 is MGHRA, CDR2 YSYEKL, per germline. The CDR3: CASSQEGRGLDGYTF. In DNA, the CDR3 is TGCGCCAGCAGCCAAGAGGGCAGGGGGCTGGATGGCTACACCTTC.

The chain has TRBV7-9 and TRBJ2-1; D not certain. V lost 5 bases and J 3 bases, leaving 11 bases between the germline ends. In germline, CDR1 is SEHNR, CDR2 FQNEAQ (reference sequence). CDR3 length: 14 residues. The CDR3 DNA sequence: TGTGCCAGCAGCGAAGGACCGTACTACAATGAGCAGTTCTTC. This gives the protein CASSEGPYYNEQFF.